This entry describes one T cell receptor (beta chain). Germline V gives CDR1 MNHEY, CDR2 SMNVEV (reference sequence). This CDR3 is built from 12 residues. V lost 8 bases and J lost 9; bases outside the gene matches: 3. The sample comes from a study of blood T cell repertoires in COVID-19. Study in general: Samples taken during acute and convalescent COVID-19 were collected in the United States, Italy and Spain. Nucleic acid was either cDNA or gDNA, and it came from T cells, B-cell-depleted T cells, or PBMCs.

In the authors' workflow: For nucleated cells, counts were estimated from reference gene primer amplification. TCRdb's copy holds only in-frame clones and misses some; the assay was immunoSEQ multiplex PCR. V and J calls plus clone size are reproduced from that table; the DNA served to infer D and trimming. The data hold more than 85,000 clones, with approximately 83% observed a single time. The clonotype originates from a man aged 45-65 years with acute or convalescent COVID-19. Specimen: peripheral blood. V usage is TRBV27 and J usage is TRBJ1-6, with TRBD1 matching 8 bases. The CDR3 is CASGQGSSPLHF. The CDR3 bases are TGTGCCAGCGGACAGGGTAGTTCACCCCTCCACTTT.